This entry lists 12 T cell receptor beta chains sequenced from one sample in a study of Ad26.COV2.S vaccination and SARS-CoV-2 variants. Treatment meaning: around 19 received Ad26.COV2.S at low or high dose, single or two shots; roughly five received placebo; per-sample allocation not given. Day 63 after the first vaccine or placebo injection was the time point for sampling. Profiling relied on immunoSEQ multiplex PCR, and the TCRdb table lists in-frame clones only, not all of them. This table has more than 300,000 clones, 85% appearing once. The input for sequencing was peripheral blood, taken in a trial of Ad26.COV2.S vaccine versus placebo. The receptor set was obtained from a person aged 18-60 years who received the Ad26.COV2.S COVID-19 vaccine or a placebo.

CDR3 protein: CASSLRGADTQYF. CDR3 in DNA: TGTGCCAGCAGCTTAAGGGGTGCAGATACGCAGTATTTT. The genes are TRBV7-3 and TRBJ2-3, with no clear D. The V gene lost 1 base and the J gene lost 4 bases, with 6 bases spanning the gap. Germline V gene lookup returns CDR1 SGHTA and CDR2 FQGTGA. The CDR3 is 13 residues long.

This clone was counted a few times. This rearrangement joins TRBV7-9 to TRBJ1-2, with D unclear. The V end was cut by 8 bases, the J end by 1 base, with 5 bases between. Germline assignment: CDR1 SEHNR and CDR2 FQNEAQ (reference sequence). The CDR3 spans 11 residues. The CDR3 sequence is CASGDNYGYTF. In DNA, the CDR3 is TGTGCCAGCGGGGATAACTATGGCTACACCTTC. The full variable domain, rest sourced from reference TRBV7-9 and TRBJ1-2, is DTGVSQNPRHKITKRGQNVTFRCDPISEHNRLYWYRQTLGQGPEFLTYFQNEAQLEKSRLLSDRFSAERPKGSFSTLEIQRTEQGDSAMYLCASGDNYGYTFGSGTRLTVV.

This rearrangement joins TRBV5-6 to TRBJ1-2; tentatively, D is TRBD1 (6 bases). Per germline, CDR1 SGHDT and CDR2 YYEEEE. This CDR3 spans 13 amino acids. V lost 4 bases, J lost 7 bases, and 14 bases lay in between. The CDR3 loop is CASSQTGRSGYTF. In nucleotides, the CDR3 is TGTGCCAGCAGCCAGACAGGAAGAAGTGGCTACACCTTC.

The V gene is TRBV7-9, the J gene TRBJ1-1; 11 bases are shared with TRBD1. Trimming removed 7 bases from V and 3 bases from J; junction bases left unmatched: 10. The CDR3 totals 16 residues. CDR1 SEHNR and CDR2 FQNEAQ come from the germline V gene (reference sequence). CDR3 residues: CASTSGDRGSDTEAFF. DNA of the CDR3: TGTGCCAGCACCTCGGGGGACAGGGGGTCCGACACTGAAGCTTTCTTT. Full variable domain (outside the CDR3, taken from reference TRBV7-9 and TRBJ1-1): DTGVSQNPRHKITKRGQNVTFRCDPISEHNRLYWYRQTLGQGPEFLTYFQNEAQLEKSRLLSDRFSAERPKGSFSTLEIQRTEQGDSAMYLCASTSGDRGSDTEAFFGQGTRLTVV.

The CDR3, as DNA: TGTGCCAGCTCACCTCAGACTGTTACAGATACGCAGTATTTT. This codes for CASSPQTVTDTQYF. V is TRBV18 and J is TRBJ2-3; D is unresolved. V was cut by 3 bases and J by 3 bases, with 10 bases left in between. This CDR3 has 14 residues. Germline assignment: CDR1 KGHSH and CDR2 LQKENI.

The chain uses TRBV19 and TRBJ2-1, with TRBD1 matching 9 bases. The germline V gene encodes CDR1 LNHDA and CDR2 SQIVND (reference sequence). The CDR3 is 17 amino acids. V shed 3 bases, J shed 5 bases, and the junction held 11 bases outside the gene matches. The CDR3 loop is CASSIPPGTGRDNEQFF. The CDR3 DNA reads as TGTGCCAGTAGTATTCCTCCCGGGACAGGGAGGGACAATGAGCAGTTCTTC.

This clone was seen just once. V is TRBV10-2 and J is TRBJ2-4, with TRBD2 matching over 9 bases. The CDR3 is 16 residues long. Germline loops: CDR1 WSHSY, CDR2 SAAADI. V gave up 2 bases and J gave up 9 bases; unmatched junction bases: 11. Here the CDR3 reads CASSETSGGSSSIQYF. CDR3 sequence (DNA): TGCGCCAGCAGTGAGACCAGCGGGGGGTCTAGTAGCATTCAGTACTTC.

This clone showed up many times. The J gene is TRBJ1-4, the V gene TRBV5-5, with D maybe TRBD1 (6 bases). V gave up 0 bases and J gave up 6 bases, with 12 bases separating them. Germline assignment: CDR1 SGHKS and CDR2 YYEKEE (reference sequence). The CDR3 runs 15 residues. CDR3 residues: CASSLVSGGDEKLFF. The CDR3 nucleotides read TGTGCCAGCAGCTTGGTATCGGGGGGCGATGAAAAACTGTTTTTT.

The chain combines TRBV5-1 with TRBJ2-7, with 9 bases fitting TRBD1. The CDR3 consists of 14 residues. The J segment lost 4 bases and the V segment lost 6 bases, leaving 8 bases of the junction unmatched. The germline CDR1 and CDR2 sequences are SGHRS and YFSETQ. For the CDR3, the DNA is TGCGCCAGCACCCCGGGACAGGGCATGTACGAGCAGTACTTC. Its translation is CASTPGQGMYEQYF.

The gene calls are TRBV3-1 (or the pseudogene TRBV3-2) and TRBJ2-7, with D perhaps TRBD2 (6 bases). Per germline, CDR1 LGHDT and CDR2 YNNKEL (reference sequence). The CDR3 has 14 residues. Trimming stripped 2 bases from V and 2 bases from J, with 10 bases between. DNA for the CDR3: TGTGCCAGCAGCCAAATCGGGAGAACCTACGAGCAGTACTTC. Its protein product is CASSQIGRTYEQYF.

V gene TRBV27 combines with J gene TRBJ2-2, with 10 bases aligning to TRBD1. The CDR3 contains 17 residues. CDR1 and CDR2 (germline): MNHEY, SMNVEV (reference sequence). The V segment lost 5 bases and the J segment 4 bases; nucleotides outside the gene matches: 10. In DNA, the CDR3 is TGTGCCAGCAGTCCCCGGCGGGACAGGGGATCCACCGGGGAGCTGTTTTTT. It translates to CASSPRRDRGSTGELFF.

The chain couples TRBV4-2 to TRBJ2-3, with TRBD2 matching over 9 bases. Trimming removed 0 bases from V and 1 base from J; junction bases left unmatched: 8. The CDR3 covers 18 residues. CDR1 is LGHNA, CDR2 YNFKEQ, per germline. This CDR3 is CASSQDRWASGGTDTQYF. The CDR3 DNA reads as TGTGCCAGCAGCCAAGACCGATGGGCTAGCGGGGGCACAGATACGCAGTATTTT.